This T cell receptor beta chain was sequenced in a study of blood T cell repertoires in COVID-19. Germline loops: CDR1 LNHDA, CDR2 SQIVND (reference sequence). The CDR3 loop spans 14 amino acids. V was pared by 3 bases and J by 0 bases, with 9 bases between. Authors' processing steps: Amplified reference gene primers provided the basis for estimating nucleated cell counts. Only in-frame clones appear in the TCRdb table, and some are missing; sequencing was by immunoSEQ multiplex PCR. That table supplies the V and J calls and clone size; D and trimming were determined from the DNA. The sample includes approximately 100,000 clones, about 88% of them seen just once. Note on this clone: This same CDR3 is encoded by further DNA sequences in the sample.

This receptor was obtained from a human donor in a cohort sampled during active COVID-19. The source material was peripheral blood. The chain employs TRBV19 and TRBJ2-7; no definite D call. CDR3 sequence reads: CASSMEWSSYEQYF. The CDR3 DNA follows: TGTGCCAGTAGTATGGAGTGGAGCTCCTACGAGCAGTACTTC.